Given below is one T cell receptor (beta chain) in context. TCRdb's copy holds only in-frame clones and misses some; the assay was immunoSEQ multiplex PCR. The sample carries under 200,000 clones, 75% to 90% recorded once. Cohorts were determined from participant-reported clinical history. All recovered Cohort 3 donors got two negative PCRs, got clearance, or saw symptom resolution. This sample is part of a study of blood T cell repertoires in COVID-19. The receptor's source is a woman aged 55-69 years who had recovered from COVID-19. The sample taken for sequencing was PBMCs or T cells enriched from blood (not recorded which).

CDR3 amino acids: CASSEAGTGEQYF. CDR3 DNA: TGTGCCAGCAGTGAAGCGGGAACGGGAGAGCAGTACTTC. This sequence joins TRBV2 and TRBJ2-7, with D tentatively TRBD2 (5 bases). Germline CDR1 is SNHLY and CDR2 is FYNNEI. There are 13 residues in the CDR3. The V gene lost 0 bases and the J gene lost 7 bases, with 10 bases spanning the gap.